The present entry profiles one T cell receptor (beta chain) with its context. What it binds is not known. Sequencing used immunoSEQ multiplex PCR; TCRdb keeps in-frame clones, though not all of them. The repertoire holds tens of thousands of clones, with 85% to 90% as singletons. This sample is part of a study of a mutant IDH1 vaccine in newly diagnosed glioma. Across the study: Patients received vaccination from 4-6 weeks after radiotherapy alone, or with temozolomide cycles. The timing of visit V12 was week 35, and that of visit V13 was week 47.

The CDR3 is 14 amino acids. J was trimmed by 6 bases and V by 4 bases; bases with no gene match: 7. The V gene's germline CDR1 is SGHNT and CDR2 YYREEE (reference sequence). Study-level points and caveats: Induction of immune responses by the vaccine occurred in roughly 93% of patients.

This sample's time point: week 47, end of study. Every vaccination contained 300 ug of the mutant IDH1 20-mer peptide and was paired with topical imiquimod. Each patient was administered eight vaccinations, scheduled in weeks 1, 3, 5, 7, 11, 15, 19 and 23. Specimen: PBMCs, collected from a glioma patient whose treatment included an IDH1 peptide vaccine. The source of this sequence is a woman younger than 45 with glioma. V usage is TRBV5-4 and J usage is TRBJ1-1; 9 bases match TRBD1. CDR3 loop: CASSRMGQGAEAFF. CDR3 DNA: TGTGCCAGCAGCAGAATGGGACAGGGCGCTGAAGCTTTCTTT.